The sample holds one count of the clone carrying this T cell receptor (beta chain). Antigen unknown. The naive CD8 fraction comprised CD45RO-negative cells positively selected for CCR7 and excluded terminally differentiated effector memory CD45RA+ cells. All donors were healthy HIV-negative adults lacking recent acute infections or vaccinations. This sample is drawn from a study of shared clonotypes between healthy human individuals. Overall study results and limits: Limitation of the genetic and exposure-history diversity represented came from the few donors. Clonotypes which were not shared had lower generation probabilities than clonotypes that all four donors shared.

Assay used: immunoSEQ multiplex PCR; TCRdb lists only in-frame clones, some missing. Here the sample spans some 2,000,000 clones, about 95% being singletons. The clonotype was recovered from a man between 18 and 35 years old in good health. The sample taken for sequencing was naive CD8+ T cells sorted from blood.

The CDR3 protein is CASSGSTGEQYF. The CDR3 region has the DNA TGCGCCAGCAGTGGTTCGACAGGCGAGCAGTACTTC. The chain employs TRBV10-1 and TRBJ2-7; TRBD1 might be the D (6 bases). The germline V gene encodes CDR1 WNHNN and CDR2 SYGVQD (reference sequence). Trimming removed 4 bases at V and 6 bases at J, with 10 bases between. The length of the CDR3 is 12 residues.